Below, 30 T cell receptor beta chains from the same sample are listed, as sequenced in a study of spatial heterogeneity in lung cancer. Time point in this sample: sample taken at primary tumor resection. No cells were sorted before sequencing. The whole RNA sequenced was extracted from tumor, nontumor lung or frozen PBMC. TCRdb re-derived calls from the 5' RACE reads in MiXCR, one entry per CDR3 protein. The data show 25,000 to 30,000 distinct CDR3 sequences, approximately 8.1% seen once. The sequencing used PBMCs, collected at surgery. These TCRs come from a female donor with early-stage non-small cell lung cancer.

This chain connects TRBV6-2 or TRBV6-3 to TRBJ2-5; the D is unclear. V gave up 8 bases and J gave up 0 bases, with 7 bases separating them. The CDR3 runs to 12 residues. CDR1 is MNHEY and CDR2 is SVGEGT in the germline V gene. DNA for the CDR3: TGTGCCAGCTACCACTACCAAGAGACCCAGTACTTC. It specifies CASYHYQETQYF.

At least ten counts were recorded for this clonotype. The chain couples TRBV11-2 to TRBJ2-5; D is perhaps TRBD1 (6 bases). CDR1 is SGHAT, CDR2 FQNNGV, per germline. V was pared by 5 bases and J by 1 base, with 11 bases between. This CDR3 has 14 residues. The CDR3 nucleotides read TGTGCCAGCAGCAGGATACAGGGCCAAGAGACCCAGTACTTC. Its protein is CASSRIQGQETQYF. The variable domain in full, completed from reference TRBV11-2 and TRBJ2-5, reads EAGVAQSPRYKIIEKRQSVAFWCNPISGHATLYWYQQILGQGPKLLIQFQNNGVVDDSQLPKDRFSAERLKGVDSTLKIQPAKLEDSAVYLCASSRIQGQETQYFGPGTRLLVL.

This clonotype was observed at least ten times. The chain couples TRBV6-6 to TRBJ1-5, with 7 bases that match TRBD1. After removal of 6 bases from V and 5 bases from J, the junction contained 4 bases not matched to a gene. The CDR3 extends over 13 amino acids. The germline V gene encodes CDR1 MNHNY and CDR2 SVGAGI (reference sequence). CDR3 bases: TGTGCCAGCAGACAGGGGATGGATCAGCCCCAGCATTTT. This gives the protein CASRQGMDQPQHF.

This clonotype appeared a few times. The chain recombines TRBV3-1 with TRBJ2-3; weak D call: TRBD2 (6 bases). The CDR3 is made up of 16 amino acids. The germline gives CDR1 LGHDT, CDR2 YNNKEL (reference sequence). V lost 1 base and J lost 2, with 13 bases in between. As DNA, the CDR3 is TGTGCCAGCAGCCAAGGTCTAGCGCGGTACACAGATACGCAGTATTTT. This sequence encodes CASSQGLARYTDTQYF.

The CDR3 bases are TGCGCCAGCAGCCAAGACCCGACTAGCGGGGTAAACACCGGGGAGCTGTTTTTT. Its translation: CASSQDPTSGVNTGELFF. The chain joins TRBV4-3 to TRBJ2-2; 11 bases line up with TRBD2. This CDR3 has 18 residues. J gave up 2 bases and V 0 bases, and 5 bases lay outside the gene matches. Germline assignment: CDR1 LGHNA and CDR2 YSLEER.

This clonotype was counted many times. V gene TRBV5-1 combines with J gene TRBJ2-2; D not resolved. Germline assignment: CDR1 SGHRS and CDR2 YFSETQ. V was pared by 2 bases and J by 4 bases, with 9 bases between. This CDR3 contains 14 residues. The CDR3 DNA reads as TGCGCCAGCAGCTTCGACAAAATCACCGGGGAGCTGTTTTTT. Translating gives CASSFDKITGELFF.

The V call is TRBV19, the J call TRBJ2-1; D might be TRBD2 (5 bases). The germline V and J ends were trimmed by 0 bases and 7 bases, with 13 bases remaining between them. Looked up from germline, CDR1 is LNHDA and CDR2 is SQIVND (reference sequence). The CDR3 length is 15 residues. CDR3 protein: CASSIESLPGNEQFF. CDR3 nucleotides: TGTGCCAGTAGTATAGAATCTCTGCCGGGGAATGAGCAGTTCTTC.

The rearrangement links TRBV7-9 to TRBJ2-7; no firm D call. The CDR3 consists of 12 residues. V was trimmed by 5 bases and J by 1 base, leaving 6 bases between them. Germline V gene sequence: CDR1 SEHNR, CDR2 FQNEAQ (reference sequence). DNA of the CDR3: TGTGCCAGCAGCCCCCCATCCTACGAGCAGTACGTC. It translates to CASSPPSYEQYV.

Many counts were recorded for this clonotype. The V and J genes are TRBV5-1 and TRBJ2-7; D might be TRBD1 (6 bases). The CDR3 has 16 residues. The V gene lost 0 bases and the J gene lost 1 base, with 14 bases spanning the gap. In germline, CDR1 is SGHRS, CDR2 YFSETQ. For the CDR3, the DNA is TGCGCCAGCAGCTTGGATCGGCAGGGGTCTTCCTACGAGCAGTACTTC. It encodes CASSLDRQGSSYEQYF.

The sample holds a few counts of this clonotype. The rearrangement links TRBV28 to TRBJ2-7, with TRBD1 matching 9 bases. The CDR3 has 16 amino acids. V shed 5 bases, J shed 3 bases, and the junction held 11 bases outside the gene matches. Germline lookup yields CDR1 MDHEN and CDR2 SYDVKM. The CDR3 sequence is CASSTHSGTGIYEQYF. The CDR3 DNA sequence: TGTGCCAGCAGTACTCACTCCGGGACAGGGATCTACGAGCAGTACTTC.

This clonotype was seen ten or more times. V gene TRBV18 combines with J gene TRBJ1-1; maybe TRBD1 (6 bases). The CDR3 contains 15 residues. Germline V gene sequence: CDR1 KGHSH, CDR2 LQKENI. V dropped 3 bases and J dropped 2 bases, with 13 bases sitting between them. The CDR3 DNA reads TGTGCCAGCTCACCCTCACGGACAGAAAACACTGAAGCTTTCTTT. It yields the protein CASSPSRTENTEAFF.

There are many counts of this clonotype. The rearrangement links TRBV27 to TRBJ1-5; maybe TRBD1 (5 bases). The V gene's germline CDR1 is MNHEY and CDR2 SMNVEV (reference sequence). The CDR3 has 15 amino acids. Trimming cost V 2 bases and J 4 bases, with 12 bases left between them. The CDR3 is CASSLTGLGNQPQHF. The CDR3 DNA sequence: TGTGCCAGCAGTTTAACGGGGCTTGGAAATCAGCCCCAGCATTTT.

Within the sample, this clonotype is medium-sized (0.01 to 0.1%). The J gene is TRBJ1-2, the V gene TRBV18; unclear D gene. V was clipped by 3 bases and J by 4 bases, with 12 bases between them. This CDR3 has 14 residues. The germline V gene encodes CDR1 KGHSH and CDR2 LQKENI. CDR3 residues: CASSPYRRVYGYTF. The DNA for the CDR3 is TGTGCCAGCTCACCTTACCGGCGGGTCTATGGCTACACCTTC.

In this sample, this clonotype turned up many times. The chain couples TRBV7-9 to TRBJ1-6; D is uncertain. Deletions cut 5 bases from V and 9 bases from J, with 11 bases between. Looked up from germline, CDR1 is SEHNR and CDR2 is FQNEAQ (reference sequence). This CDR3 has 13 residues. CDR3 nucleotide sequence: TGTGCCAGCAGCACTGGCGTTGCTTCACCCCTCCACTTT. This encodes CASSTGVASPLHF.

This clonotype came up many times. The chain has TRBV19 and TRBJ2-3, with D uncertain. The CDR3 is 14 amino acids. Germline CDR1 LNHDA, CDR2 SQIVND (reference sequence). Trimming removed 4 bases at V and 1 base at J, with 9 bases between. In DNA form, the CDR3 reads TGTGCCAGTAGTAACTTCCTAGGCACAGATACGCAGTATTTT. This encodes CASSNFLGTDTQYF.

The rearrangement joins TRBV6-6 to TRBJ2-7; D possibly matches TRBD1 or TRBD2 (6 bases each). Trimming removed 0 bases from V and 7 bases from J, with 10 bases in between. Germline V gene sequence: CDR1 MNHNY, CDR2 SVGAGI (reference sequence). The CDR3 totals 13 residues. The CDR3 DNA is TGTGCCAGCAGTTACTCTGGAGGGGGAGAGCAGTACGTC. Protein: CASSYSGGGEQYV.

This clonotype has a count of ten or more. The chain has TRBV21-1 and TRBJ1-4; TRBD1 is the table's D call, not checked against the DNA. TRBV21-1 is described as a pseudogene. CDR3 length: 12 residues. This chain's CDR3 is CAKAPRIEKLFF. As DNA, the CDR3 is TGTGCCAAAGCCCCGAGGATTGAAAAACTGTTTTTT.

The chain is built from TRBV20-1 and TRBJ2-6, with D hard to call. Germline CDR1 and CDR2: DFQATT and SNEGSKA (reference sequence). The CDR3 loop spans 14 amino acids. The CDR3 sequence: CRSYTVSGANVLTF. The DNA of the CDR3 is TGCAGGTCATATACCGTCTCTGGGGCCAACGTCCTGACTTTC.

V gene TRBV6-6 combines with J gene TRBJ2-1; 10 nucleotides match TRBD2. Germline trimming cut 6 bases from V and 9 bases from J; bases unmatched to any gene: 11. The CDR3 extends over 15 amino acids. Germline V CDR1 and CDR2: MNHNY, SVGAGI (reference sequence). CDR3 residues: CASRNAAKREGEQFF. The CDR3 nucleotides read TGTGCCAGCAGAAACGCGGCTAAGCGGGAGGGTGAGCAGTTCTTC.

This clonotype was recorded many times. V usage is TRBV9 and J usage is TRBJ2-7, with unresolved D. V dropped 3 bases and J dropped 6 bases, with 7 bases sitting between them. CDR3 length: 11 residues. Germline lookup yields CDR1 SGDLS and CDR2 YYNGEE. The CDR3 DNA reads as TGTGCCAGCAGCGGACTGGGCGAGCAGTACTTC. It translates to CASSGLGEQYF.

In this sample, this clonotype turned up many times. The rearrangement uses TRBV3-1 and TRBJ2-3; possible D gene TRBD2, 6 bases. The CDR3 has 15 residues. From germline, CDR1 is LGHDT and CDR2 YNNKEL (reference sequence). The V and J ends lost 5 bases and 1 base respectively, with 13 bases between them. CDR3 amino acids: CASSASGLRTDTQYF. The CDR3 nucleotides are TGTGCCAGCAGCGCCAGCGGGCTCCGCACAGATACGCAGTATTTT.

The CDR3, as DNA: TGTGCCATCAGGGAGGACAGGGCATCCACAGATACGCAGTATTTT. Amino acid sequence: CAIREDRASTDTQYF. This sequence joins TRBV10-3 and TRBJ2-3, with TRBD1 matching 8 bases. CDR1 and CDR2 from the germline V gene are ENHRY and SYGVKD. The CDR3 totals 15 residues. V trimming: 6 bases; J trimming: 2 bases; junction bases outside the gene matches: 7.

V usage is TRBV20-1 and J usage is TRBJ2-2; no reliable D call. Trimming pared 1 base from V and 2 bases from J, leaving 8 bases between. There are 14 residues in the CDR3. The germline gives CDR1 DFQATT, CDR2 SNEGSKA (reference sequence). The CDR3 DNA is TGCAGTGCTAGAGGTGCGGTAAACACCGGGGAGCTGTTTTTT. Protein: CSARGAVNTGELFF.

This clonotype was seen more than once but under ten times. V and J are TRBV4-1 and TRBJ1-2; 8 bases line up with TRBD1. The CDR3 sequence is 15 residues long. Germline CDR1 is MGHRA and CDR2 is YSYEKL. Trimming at V came to 3 bases and at J to 6 bases, leaving 9 bases not matched to a gene. The CDR3 region is CASSQEPGTGDGYTF. As DNA, the CDR3 is TGCGCCAGCAGCCAGGAGCCCGGGACAGGAGATGGCTACACCTTC.

In this sample, this clonotype turned up a few times. J is TRBJ2-7 and V is TRBV2; no clear D. V lost 4 bases, J lost 3 bases, and 7 bases lay in between. The CDR3 runs 12 residues. CDR1 SNHLY and CDR2 FYNNEI come from the germline V gene. CDR3 in DNA: TGTGCCAGCAGTGGAGAAGTCTACGAGCAGTACGTC. Its protein product is CASSGEVYEQYV.

This clonotype was counted ten times or more. V usage is TRBV20-1 and J usage is TRBJ2-1; D possibly corresponds to TRBD1 (5 bases). The CDR3 has 14 amino acids. Germline values: CDR1 DFQATT, CDR2 SNEGSKA (reference sequence). V gave up 6 bases and J gave up 9 bases, with 21 bases separating them. CDR3: CSASTAGRASEQFF. DNA for the CDR3: TGCAGTGCCTCGACAGCCGGCCGGGCGAGTGAGCAGTTCTTC.

The V and J genes are TRBV28 and TRBJ1-2, with 7 bases identical to TRBD1. CDR1 is MDHEN, CDR2 SYDVKM, per germline. J gave up 2 bases and V 6 bases, and 3 bases lay outside the gene matches. This CDR3 has 13 amino acids. The CDR3 DNA reads as TGTGCCAGCAGGGTACAGGGGAACTATGGCTACACCTTC. Amino acid sequence: CASRVQGNYGYTF.

There are many counts of this clonotype. The chain employs TRBV4-1 and TRBJ1-4; D remains unclear. CDR3 length: 13 residues. Trimming pared 5 bases from V and 6 bases from J, leaving 10 bases between. Germline V lookup: CDR1 MGHRA, CDR2 YSYEKL. This CDR3 reads CASSSWLDEKLFF. CDR3 nucleotide sequence: TGCGCCAGCAGCAGTTGGTTAGATGAAAAACTGTTTTTT.

This clonotype was seen ten or more times. The chain carries TRBV12-3 or TRBV12-4 and TRBJ2-1, with D possibly being TRBD2 (6 bases). The CDR3 extends over 14 amino acids. V lost 6 bases and J 2 bases, leaving 11 bases between the germline ends. The CDR3 loop reads CASSMGLAYNEQFF. The CDR3 nucleotides read TGTGCCAGCAGCATGGGACTGGCCTACAATGAGCAGTTCTTC.

V gene TRBV2 combines with J gene TRBJ2-7; D unclear. CDR3 length: 13 amino acids. The V and J ends lost 1 base and 7 bases respectively, with 11 bases between them. CDR1 and CDR2 from the germline V gene are SNHLY and FYNNEI. The CDR3, as DNA: TGTGCCAGCAGTGAAGAGGCAGAAGGGGAGCAGTACGTC. It encodes CASSEEAEGEQYV.